The TCR beta chain under discussion was sequenced for a study of CD8 T cells in ankylosing spondylitis. A note on this clonotype: The target antigen is unknown.

General study findings and limits: Eight highly homologous variants formed a TCR beta motif that appeared characteristic of ankylosing spondylitis blood. Disease-linked clones were CD8+ and relatively rare in peripheral blood. Clones linked to disease were reported to show significant enrichment in matched ankylosing spondylitis synovial fluid.

J was trimmed by 1 base and V by 6 bases; bases with no gene match: 6. CDR1 and CDR2 (germline): DFQATT, SNEGSKA (reference sequence). CDR3 length equals 14 residues. Library preparation for TCR beta used quantitative 5'-RACE with molecular barcodes. MiXCR was run by TCRdb on the 5' RACE reads, yielding one entry per CDR3 protein. The sample contains under 150,000 distinct CDR3 sequences, approximately 15% of which appear only once. Sequencing was performed on blood, either unsorted or a sorted T cell fraction (not recorded which). V and J are TRBV20-1 and TRBJ1-2; TRBD1 agrees at 9 bases. The sequence was obtained from a female donor with ankylosing spondylitis or in good health (not recorded which). The CDR3 nucleotides are TGCAGTGCAGGGACAGGGACTCTTAACTATGGCTACACCTTC. The encoded protein is CSAGTGTLNYGYTF.